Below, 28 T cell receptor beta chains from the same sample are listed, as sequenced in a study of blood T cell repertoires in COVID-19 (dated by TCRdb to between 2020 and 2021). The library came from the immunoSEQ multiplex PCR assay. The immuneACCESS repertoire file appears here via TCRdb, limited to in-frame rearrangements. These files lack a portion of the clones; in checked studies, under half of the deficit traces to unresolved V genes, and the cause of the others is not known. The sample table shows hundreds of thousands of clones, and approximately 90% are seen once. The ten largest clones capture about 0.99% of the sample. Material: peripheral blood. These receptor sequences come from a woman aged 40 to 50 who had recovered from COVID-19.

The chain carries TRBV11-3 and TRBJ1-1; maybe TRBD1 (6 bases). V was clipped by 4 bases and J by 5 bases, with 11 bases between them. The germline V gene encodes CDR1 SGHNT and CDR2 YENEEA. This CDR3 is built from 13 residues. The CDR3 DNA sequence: TGTGCCAGCAGCTCCTTAGGGGGAACTGAAGCTTTCTTT. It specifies CASSSLGGTEAFF.

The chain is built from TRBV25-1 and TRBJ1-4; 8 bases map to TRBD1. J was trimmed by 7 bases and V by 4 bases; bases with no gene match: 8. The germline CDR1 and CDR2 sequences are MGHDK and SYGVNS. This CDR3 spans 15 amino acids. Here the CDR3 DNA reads TGTGCCAGCAGTGCCCCCGTCAGGGGGCGTGAAAAACTGTTTTTT. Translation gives CASSAPVRGREKLFF.

The CDR3 DNA reads TGTGCCAGCAGCCCGGGGACTACTAACACCGGGGAGCTGTTTTTT. This gives the protein CASSPGTTNTGELFF. This chain joins TRBV7-2 and TRBJ2-2, with 7 bases that match TRBD2. In germline, CDR1 is SGHTA, CDR2 FQGNSA. The CDR3 loop spans 15 amino acids. The ends lost 5 bases at V and 2 bases at J; junction bases unmatched: 5.

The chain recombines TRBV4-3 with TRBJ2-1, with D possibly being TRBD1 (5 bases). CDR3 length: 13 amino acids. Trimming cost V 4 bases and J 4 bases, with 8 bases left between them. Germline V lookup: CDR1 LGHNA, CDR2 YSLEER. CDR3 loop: CASSLGQYNEQFF. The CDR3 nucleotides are TGCGCCAGCAGCCTGGGGCAGTACAATGAGCAGTTCTTC.

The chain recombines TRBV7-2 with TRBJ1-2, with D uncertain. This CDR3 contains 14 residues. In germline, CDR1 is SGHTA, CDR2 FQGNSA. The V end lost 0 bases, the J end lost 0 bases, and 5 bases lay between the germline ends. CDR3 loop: CASSLAVANYGYTF. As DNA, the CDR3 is TGTGCCAGCAGCTTAGCGGTAGCTAACTATGGCTACACCTTC. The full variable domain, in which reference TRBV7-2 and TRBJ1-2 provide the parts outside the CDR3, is GAGVSQSPSNKVTEKGKDVELRCDPISGHTALYWYRQSLGQGLEFLIYFQGNSAPDKSGLPSDRFSAERTGGSVSTLTIQRTQQEDSAVYLCASSLAVANYGYTFGSGTRLTVV.

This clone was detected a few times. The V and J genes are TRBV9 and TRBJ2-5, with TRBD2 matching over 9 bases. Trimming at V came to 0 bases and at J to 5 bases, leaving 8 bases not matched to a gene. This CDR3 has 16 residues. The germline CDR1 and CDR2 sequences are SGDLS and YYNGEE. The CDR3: CASSVGAGGAGETQYF. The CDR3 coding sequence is TGTGCCAGCAGCGTAGGGGCGGGAGGGGCCGGTGAGACCCAGTACTTC.

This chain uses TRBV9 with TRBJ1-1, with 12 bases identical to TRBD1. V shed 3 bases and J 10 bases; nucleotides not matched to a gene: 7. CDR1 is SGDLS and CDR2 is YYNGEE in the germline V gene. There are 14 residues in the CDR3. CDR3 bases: TGTGCCAGCAGCGCCGGGACAGGGGGCGGTGTAGCTTTCTTT. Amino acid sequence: CASSAGTGGGVAFF.

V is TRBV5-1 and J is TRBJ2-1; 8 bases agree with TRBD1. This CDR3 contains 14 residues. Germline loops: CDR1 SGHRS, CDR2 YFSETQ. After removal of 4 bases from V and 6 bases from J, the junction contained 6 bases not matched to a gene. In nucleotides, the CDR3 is TGCGCCAGCAGCCCCACCGGGACAGGCAATGAGCAGTTCTTC. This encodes CASSPTGTGNEQFF. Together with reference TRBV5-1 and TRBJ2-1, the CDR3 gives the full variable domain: KAGVTQTPRYLIKTRGQQVTLSCSPISGHRSVSWYQQTPGQGLQFLFEYFSETQRNKGNFPGRFSGRQFSNSRSEMNVSTLELGDSALYLCASSPTGTGNEQFFGPGTRLTVL.

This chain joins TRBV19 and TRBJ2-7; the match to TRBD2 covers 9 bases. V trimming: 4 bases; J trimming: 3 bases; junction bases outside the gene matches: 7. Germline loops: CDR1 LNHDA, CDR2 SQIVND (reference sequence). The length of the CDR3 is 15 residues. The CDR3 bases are TGTGCCAGTAGTACAAGACTAGCGGCAAACTACGAGCAGTACTTC. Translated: CASSTRLAANYEQYF.

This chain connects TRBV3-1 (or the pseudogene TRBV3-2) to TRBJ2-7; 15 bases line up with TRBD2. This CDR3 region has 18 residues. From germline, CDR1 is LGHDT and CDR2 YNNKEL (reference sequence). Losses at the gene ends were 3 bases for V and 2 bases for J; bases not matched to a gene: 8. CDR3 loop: CASSHRTSGRALTYEQYF. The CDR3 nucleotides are TGTGCCAGCAGCCATAGGACTAGCGGGAGGGCCCTCACCTACGAGCAGTACTTC.

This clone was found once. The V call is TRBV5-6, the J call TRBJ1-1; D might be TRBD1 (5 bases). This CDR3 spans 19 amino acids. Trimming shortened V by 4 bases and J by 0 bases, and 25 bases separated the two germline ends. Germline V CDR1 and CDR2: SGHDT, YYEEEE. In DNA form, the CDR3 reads TGTGCCAGCAGCAGCCCCACCAGTGTCAAGACAGCCATGAACACTGAAGCTTTCTTT. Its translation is CASSSPTSVKTAMNTEAFF. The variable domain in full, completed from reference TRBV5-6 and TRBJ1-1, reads DAGVTQSPTHLIKTRGQQVTLRCSPKSGHDTVSWYQQALGQGPQFIFQYYEEEERQRGNFPDRFSGHQFPNYSSELNVNALLLGDSALYLCASSSPTSVKTAMNTEAFFGQGTRLTVV.

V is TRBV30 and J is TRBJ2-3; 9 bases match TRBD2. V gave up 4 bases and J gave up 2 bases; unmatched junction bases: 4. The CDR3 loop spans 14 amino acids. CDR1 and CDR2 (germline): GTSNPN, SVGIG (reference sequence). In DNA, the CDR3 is TGTGCCTGGACACTAGCGGGCCACACAGATACGCAGTATTTT. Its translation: CAWTLAGHTDTQYF. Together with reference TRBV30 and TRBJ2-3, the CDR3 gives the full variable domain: SQTIHQWPATLVQPVGSPLSLECTVEGTSNPNLYWYRQAAGRGLQLLFYSVGIGQISSEVPQNLSASRPQDRQFILSSKKLLLSDSGFYLCAWTLAGHTDTQYFGPGTRLTVL.

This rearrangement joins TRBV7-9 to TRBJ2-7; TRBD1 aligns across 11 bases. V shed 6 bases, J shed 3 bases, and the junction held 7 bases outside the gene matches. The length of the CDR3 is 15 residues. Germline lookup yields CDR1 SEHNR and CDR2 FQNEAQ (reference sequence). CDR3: CASRPRGTGGYEQYF. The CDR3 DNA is TGTGCCAGCAGGCCACGAGGGACAGGGGGCTACGAGCAGTACTTC. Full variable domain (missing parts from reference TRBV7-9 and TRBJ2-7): DTGVSQNPRHKITKRGQNVTFRCDPISEHNRLYWYRQTLGQGPEFLTYFQNEAQLEKSRLLSDRFSAERPKGSFSTLEIQRTEQGDSAMYLCASRPRGTGGYEQYFGPGTRLTVT.

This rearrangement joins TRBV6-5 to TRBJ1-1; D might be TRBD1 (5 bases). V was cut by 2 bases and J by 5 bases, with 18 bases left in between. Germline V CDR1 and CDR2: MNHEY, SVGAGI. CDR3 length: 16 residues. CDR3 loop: CASSYGTGQGGTEAFF. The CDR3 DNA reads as TGTGCCAGCAGTTACGGGACGGGGCAGGGAGGGACTGAAGCTTTCTTT.

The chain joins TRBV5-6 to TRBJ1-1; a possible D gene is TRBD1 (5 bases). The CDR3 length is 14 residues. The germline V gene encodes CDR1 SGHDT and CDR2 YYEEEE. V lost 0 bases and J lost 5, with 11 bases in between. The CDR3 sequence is CASSLGRKGTEAFF. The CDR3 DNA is TGTGCCAGCAGCTTGGGCAGGAAGGGGACTGAAGCTTTCTTT.

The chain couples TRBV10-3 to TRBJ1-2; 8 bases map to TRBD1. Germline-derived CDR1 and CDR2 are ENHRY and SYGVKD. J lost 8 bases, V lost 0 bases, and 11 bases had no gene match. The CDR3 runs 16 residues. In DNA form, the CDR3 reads TGTGCCATCAGTGAGTCCGGGACAGGCGCCATGGGCGGCTACACCTTC. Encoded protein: CAISESGTGAMGGYTF.

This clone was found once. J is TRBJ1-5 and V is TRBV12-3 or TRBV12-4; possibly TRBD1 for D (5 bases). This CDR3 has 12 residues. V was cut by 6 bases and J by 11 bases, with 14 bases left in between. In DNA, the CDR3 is TGTGCCAGCAGCCCCTTCGGGGGGACCCAGCATTTT. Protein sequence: CASSPFGGTQHF.

The CDR3 coding sequence is TGTGCCAGCAGCCCCCCCGGACAAATCCTTAACTATGGCTACACCTTC. Amino acid sequence: CASSPPGQILNYGYTF. This rearrangement joins TRBV28 to TRBJ1-2; D might be TRBD1 (5 bases). Trimming took 6 bases from V and 1 from J, leaving 18 bases between them. The CDR3 covers 16 residues. CDR1 and CDR2 (germline): MDHEN, SYDVKM.

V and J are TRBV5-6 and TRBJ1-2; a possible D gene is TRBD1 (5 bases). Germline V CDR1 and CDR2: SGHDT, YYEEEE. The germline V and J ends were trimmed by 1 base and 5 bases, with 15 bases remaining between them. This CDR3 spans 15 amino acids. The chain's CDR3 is CASSLFGAPDYGYTF. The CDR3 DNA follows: TGTGCCAGCAGCTTGTTTGGGGCACCCGATTATGGCTACACCTTC.

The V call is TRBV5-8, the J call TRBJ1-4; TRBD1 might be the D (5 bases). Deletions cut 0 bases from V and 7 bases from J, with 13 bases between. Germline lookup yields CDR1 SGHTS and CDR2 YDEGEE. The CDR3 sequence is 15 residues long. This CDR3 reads CASSLGQAGGEKLFF. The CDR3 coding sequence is TGTGCCAGCAGCTTGGGGCAGGCCGGGGGTGAAAAACTGTTTTTT.

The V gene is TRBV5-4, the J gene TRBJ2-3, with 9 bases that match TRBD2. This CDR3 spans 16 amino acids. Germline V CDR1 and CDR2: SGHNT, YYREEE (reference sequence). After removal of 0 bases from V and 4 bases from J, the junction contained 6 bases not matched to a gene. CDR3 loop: CASSLGGASGADTQYF. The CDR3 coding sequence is TGTGCCAGCAGCTTGGGGGGGGCTAGCGGGGCAGATACGCAGTATTTT.

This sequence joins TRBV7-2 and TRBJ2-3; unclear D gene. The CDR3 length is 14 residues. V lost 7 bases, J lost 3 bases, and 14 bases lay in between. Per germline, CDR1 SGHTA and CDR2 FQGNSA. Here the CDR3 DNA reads TGTGCCAGCACCCCTGGGTGGCGGACAGATACGCAGTATTTT. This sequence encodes CASTPGWRTDTQYF.

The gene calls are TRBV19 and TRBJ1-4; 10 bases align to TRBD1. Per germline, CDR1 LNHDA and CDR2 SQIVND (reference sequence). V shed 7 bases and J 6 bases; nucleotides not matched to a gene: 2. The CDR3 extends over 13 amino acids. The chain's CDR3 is CASKGQGHEKLFF. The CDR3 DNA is TGTGCCAGTAAGGGACAGGGGCATGAAAAACTGTTTTTT. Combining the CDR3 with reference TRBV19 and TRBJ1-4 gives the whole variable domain DGGITQSPKYLFRKEGQNVTLSCEQNLNHDAMYWYRQDPGQGLRLIYYSQIVNDFQKGDIAEGYSVSREKKESFPLTVTSAQKNPTAFYLCASKGQGHEKLFFGSGTQLSVL.

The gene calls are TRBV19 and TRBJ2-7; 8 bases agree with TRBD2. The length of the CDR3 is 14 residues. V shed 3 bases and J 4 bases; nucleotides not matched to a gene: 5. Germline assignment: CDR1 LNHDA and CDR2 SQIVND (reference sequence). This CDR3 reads CASSMAGGGYEQYF. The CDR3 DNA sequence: TGTGCCAGTAGTATGGCGGGGGGCGGGTACGAGCAGTACTTC.

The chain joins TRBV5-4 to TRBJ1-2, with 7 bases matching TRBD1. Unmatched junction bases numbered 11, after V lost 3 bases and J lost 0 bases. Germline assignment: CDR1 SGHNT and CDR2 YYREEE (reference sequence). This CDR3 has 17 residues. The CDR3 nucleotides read TGTGCCAGCAGCTGGCCTGGGACAGCCAATCCTAACTATGGCTACACCTTC. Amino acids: CASSWPGTANPNYGYTF.

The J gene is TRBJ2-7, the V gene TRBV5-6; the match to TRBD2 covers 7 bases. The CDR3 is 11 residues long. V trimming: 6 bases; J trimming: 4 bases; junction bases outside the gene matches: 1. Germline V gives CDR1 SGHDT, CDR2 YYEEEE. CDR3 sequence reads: CASTGGYEQYF. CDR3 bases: TGTGCCAGCACCGGGGGGTACGAGCAGTACTTC.

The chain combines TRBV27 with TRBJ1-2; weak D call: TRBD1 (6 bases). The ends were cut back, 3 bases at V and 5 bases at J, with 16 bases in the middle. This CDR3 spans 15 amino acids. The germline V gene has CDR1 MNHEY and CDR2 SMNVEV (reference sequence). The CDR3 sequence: CASSLSGVVRYGYTF. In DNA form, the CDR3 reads TGTGCCAGCAGTTTGTCAGGGGTCGTGAGATATGGCTACACCTTC.

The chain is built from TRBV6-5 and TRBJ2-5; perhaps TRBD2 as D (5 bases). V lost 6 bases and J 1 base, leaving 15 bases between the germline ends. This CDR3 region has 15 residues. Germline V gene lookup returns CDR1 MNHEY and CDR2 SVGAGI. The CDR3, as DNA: TGTGCCAGCAGCGCCCGGGGTTGGGGCCAAGAGACCCAGTACTTC. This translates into CASSARGWGQETQYF.